This paragraph covers one T cell receptor beta chain sequence. Its antigen is as yet unknown. This entry is derived from a study of CD8 T cells in ankylosing spondylitis. Study results and limitations: Reportedly, significant enrichment of disease-linked clones occurred in matched ankylosing spondylitis synovial fluid. Ankylosing spondylitis blood appeared to be characterized by a TCR beta motif of about eight highly homologous variants.

Quantitative 5'-RACE with molecular barcodes was used to make the TCR beta libraries. TCRdb analysed the 5' RACE reads with MiXCR anew, one entry per CDR3 protein. The sample contains 450,000 to 550,000 distinct CDR3 sequences, roughly 5.2% of which appear only once. Germline CDR1 SGHRS, CDR2 YFSETQ. The ends were cut back, 0 bases at V and 5 bases at J, with 8 bases in the middle. CDR3 length equals 13 residues. The sequencing sample was made of blood, either unsorted or a sorted T cell fraction (not recorded which). The chain is built from TRBV5-1 and TRBJ1-2; no clear D gene. The clonotype was recovered from a male donor with ankylosing spondylitis. In DNA form, the CDR3 reads TGCGCCAGCAGCTTGGGTATGGGGTATGGCTACACCTTC. The encoded protein is CASSLGMGYGYTF. The full variable domain, its missing parts supplied by reference TRBV5-1 and TRBJ1-2, is KAGVTQTPRYLIKTRGQQVTLSCSPISGHRSVSWYQQTPGQGLQFLFEYFSETQRNKGNFPGRFSGRQFSNSRSEMNVSTLELGDSALYLCASSLGMGYGYTFGSGTRLTVV.